This TCR beta chain was sequenced for a study of blood T cell repertoires in COVID-19. Germline V gene sequence: CDR1 ENHRY, CDR2 SYGVKD. V lost 2 bases to trimming and J lost 2 bases, with 12 bases between them. The CDR3 has 15 residues. Only in-frame clones appear in the TCRdb table, and some are missing; sequencing was by immunoSEQ multiplex PCR. The data show some 59,000 clones, around 77% seen once. Source material: peripheral blood. V is TRBV10-3 and J is TRBJ1-2, with a weak D call TRBD1 (6 bases). The source of this sequence is a man at least 80 years old with active or convalescent COVID-19. This chain's CDR3 is CAISEGGAENYGYTF. Here the CDR3 DNA reads TGTGCCATCAGTGAGGGGGGGGCGGAAAACTATGGCTACACCTTC.